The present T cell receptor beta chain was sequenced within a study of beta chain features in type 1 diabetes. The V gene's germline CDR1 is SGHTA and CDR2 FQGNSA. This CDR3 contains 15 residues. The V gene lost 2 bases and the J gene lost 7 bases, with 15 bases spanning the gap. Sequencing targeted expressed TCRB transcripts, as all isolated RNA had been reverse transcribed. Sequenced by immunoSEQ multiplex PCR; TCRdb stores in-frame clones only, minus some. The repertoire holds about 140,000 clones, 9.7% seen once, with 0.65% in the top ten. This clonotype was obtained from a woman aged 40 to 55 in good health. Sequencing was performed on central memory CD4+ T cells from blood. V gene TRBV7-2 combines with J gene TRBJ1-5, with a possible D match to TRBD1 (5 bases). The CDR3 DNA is TGTGCCAGCAGCTTAATAGGCAGGGAGGGCCAGCCCCAGCATTTT. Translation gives CASSLIGREGQPQHF.